The 8 T cell receptor beta chains presented below share a single source sample, sequenced in a study of patients and donors after allogeneic stem cell transplantation. TCRdb re-derived calls from the RT-PCR reads in MiXCR, one entry per CDR3 protein. This repertoire shows about 230,000 distinct CDR3 sequences, roughly an eighth found once; its top ten account for about 9.9%. The sequencing input was blood, either unsorted or a sorted T cell fraction (not recorded which). The receptors derive from a human donor who was either an allogeneic HSCT recipient or a stem cell or donor lymphocyte infusion donor (not recorded which). It is not recorded whose cells these are; they may come from a transplant donor.

The chain recombines TRBV4-3 with TRBJ2-5, with no clear D. Trimming took 1 base from V and 4 from J, leaving 13 bases between them. This CDR3 spans 15 amino acids. In germline, CDR1 is LGHNA, CDR2 YSLEER. Here the CDR3 reads CASSQGTDIGETQYF. DNA of the CDR3: TGCGCCAGCAGCCAAGGTACTGATATCGGAGAGACCCAGTACTTC.

Many counts were recorded for this clonotype. The chain is built from TRBV12-3 or TRBV12-4 and TRBJ1-1; 8 nucleotides line up with TRBD1. The CDR3 runs 14 residues. V lost 3 bases and J lost 2; bases outside the gene matches: 2. CDR3 residues: CASSFRGRNTEAFF. Here the CDR3 DNA reads TGTGCCAGCAGTTTCAGGGGGCGTAACACTGAAGCTTTCTTT.

The V gene is TRBV5-1, the J gene TRBJ1-2; 7 bases match TRBD1. The CDR3 totals 13 residues. V was pared by 3 bases and J by 9 bases, with 8 bases of the junction left unmatched. Per germline, CDR1 SGHRS and CDR2 YFSETQ. CDR3 in DNA: TGCGCCAGCAGCTCATCAGACAGGGCGAGCTACACCTTC. It translates to CASSSSDRASYTF.

This clonotype was observed at least ten times. The chain joins TRBV20-1 to TRBJ1-5, with D perhaps matching TRBD1 (6 bases). V was pared by 6 bases and J by 14 bases, with 17 bases between. Per the germline V gene, CDR1 is DFQATT and CDR2 is SNEGSKA (reference sequence). The CDR3 is 11 amino acids. CDR3 amino acids: CSASQGGREHF. The CDR3 DNA is TGCAGTGCGAGTCAAGGGGGGCGGGAGCATTTT.

This clonotype was detected ten times or more. The genes are TRBV20-1 and TRBJ1-2; perhaps TRBD1 as D (5 bases). The V end lost 3 bases, the J end lost 7 bases, and 12 bases lay between the germline ends. Germline V gene data show CDR1 as DFQATT and CDR2 as SNEGSKA (reference sequence). This CDR3 has 12 residues. This CDR3 is CSARGLGAGYTF. DNA for the CDR3: TGCAGTGCTAGGGGTCTAGGGGCTGGCTACACCTTC.

This clonotype appeared a few times. This chain joins TRBV30 and TRBJ1-5; no clear D. Trimming shortened V by 1 base and J by 1 base, and 8 bases separated the two germline ends. CDR3 length: 14 residues. CDR1 is GTSNPN and CDR2 is SVGIG in the germline V gene (reference sequence). The CDR3: CAWSGGGSNQPQHF. Here the CDR3 DNA reads TGTGCCTGGAGTGGTGGTGGGAGCAATCAGCCCCAGCATTTT.

The chain recombines TRBV29-1 with TRBJ2-5; a possible D gene is TRBD2 (5 bases). The CDR3 sequence is 13 residues long. V lost 5 bases, J lost 3 bases, and 13 bases lay in between. Germline lookup yields CDR1 SQVTM and CDR2 ANQGSEA. Here the CDR3 reads CSVQRDWEETQYF. CDR3 coding DNA: TGCAGCGTTCAACGGGATTGGGAAGAGACCCAGTACTTC.

This chain joins TRBV4-1 and TRBJ1-2; 8 nucleotides match TRBD1. CDR1 MGHRA and CDR2 YSYEKL come from the germline V gene. This CDR3 has 17 residues. Trimming cost V 1 base and J 4 bases; bases outside gene matches: 11. The CDR3 sequence: CASSQVSLVTGGYGYTF. CDR3 DNA: TGCGCCAGCAGCCAAGTTTCTCTGGTTACAGGGGGCTATGGCTACACCTTC.